Shown below are 16 T cell receptor beta chains from a single sample sequenced in a study of shared clonotypes between healthy human individuals. Some clones are missing from TCRdb's copy, which holds only in-frame ones; the method was immunoSEQ multiplex PCR. Of about 1,500,000 clones listed, more than 95% are singletons. Material for sequencing was naive CD4+ T cells sorted from blood. Noted subset: CD45RA+ positively selected. The receptor set was obtained from a man between 25 and 39 years old in good health.

The chain is built from TRBV29-1 and TRBJ2-7; 9 bases are shared with TRBD1. Germline loops: CDR1 SQVTM, CDR2 ANQGSEA. The CDR3 runs 13 residues. The junction had 5 bases not matched to a gene; V was cut back by 5 bases and J by 3 bases. CDR3 nucleotides: TGCAGCGTTACTGGGACAGGGAACTACGAGCAGTACTTC. This gives the protein CSVTGTGNYEQYF.

The CDR3 loop is CASSILQGGYGYTF. The CDR3 nucleotides are TGTGCCAGTAGTATTTTACAGGGCGGTTATGGCTACACCTTC. The chain is built from TRBV19 and TRBJ1-2, with D possibly matching TRBD1 (6 bases). Germline V CDR1 and CDR2: LNHDA, SQIVND (reference sequence). Trimming cost V 3 bases and J 5 bases, with 13 bases left between them. This CDR3 contains 14 residues.

This rearrangement joins TRBV2 to TRBJ2-1; the D gene is possibly TRBD2 (6 bases). The CDR3 has 11 residues. With 7 bases removed from V and 10 bases from J, the gap between germline ends came to 11 bases. The germline CDR1 and CDR2 sequences are SNHLY and FYNNEI. CDR3 amino acids: CASTGVREQFF. The CDR3 nucleotides read TGTGCCAGCACGGGGGTTCGAGAGCAGTTCTTC.

This clone was detected once. This sequence joins TRBV28 and TRBJ2-6, with D perhaps TRBD2 (5 bases). CDR3 size: 12 residues. Trimming removed 11 bases from V and 1 base from J, with 6 bases in between. CDR1 is MDHEN, CDR2 SYDVKM, per germline. CDR3 DNA sequence: TGTGCCGGAGGATCTGGGGCCAACGTCCTGACTTTC. Amino acids: CAGGSGANVLTF.

The rearrangement uses TRBV9 and TRBJ2-1, with TRBD2 matching over 14 bases. The V gene's germline CDR1 is SGDLS and CDR2 YYNGEE. This CDR3 comprises 15 residues. V lost 3 bases and J lost 6; bases outside the gene matches: 2. The CDR3 region has the DNA TGTGCCAGCAGCGGAGGACTAGCGGGAGGCAATGAGCAGTTCTTC. Translating it yields CASSGGLAGGNEQFF. Using reference TRBV9 and TRBJ2-1 for the parts outside the CDR3, the full variable domain is DSGVTQTPKHLITATGQRVTLRCSPRSGDLSVYWYQQSLDQGLQFLIQYYNGEERAKGNILERFSAQQFPDLHSELNLSSLELGDSALYFCASSGGLAGGNEQFFGPGTRLTVL.

The rearrangement joins TRBV6-4 to TRBJ2-5, with D tentatively TRBD1 (6 bases). The CDR3 is made up of 13 amino acids. The V end was cut by 5 bases, the J end by 5 bases, with 12 bases between. Germline loops: CDR1 MRHNA, CDR2 SNTAGT. CDR3 nucleotides: TGTGCCAGCAGTCGGGGTCAGGGGGAGACCCAGTACTTC. Its protein product is CASSRGQGETQYF.

The chain joins TRBV29-1 to TRBJ2-3, with 7 positions matching TRBD1. CDR1 and CDR2 (germline): SQVTM, ANQGSEA. The V gene end was trimmed by 6 bases and the J gene end by 4 bases; junction bases not matched to a gene: 10. This CDR3 has 14 residues. The chain's CDR3 is CSVVRDSGPDTQYF. In nucleotides, the CDR3 is TGCAGCGTGGTCCGGGACAGTGGCCCAGATACGCAGTATTTT.

The chain joins TRBV11-2 to TRBJ1-4; D is unresolved. CDR3 length: 17 amino acids. Trimming pared 1 base from V and 1 base from J, leaving 13 bases between. From germline, CDR1 is SGHAT and CDR2 FQNNGV. The CDR3 region has the DNA TGTGCCAGCAGCTTAGTGGGCAGGTCAAGAACTAATGAAAAACTGTTTTTT. Amino acid sequence: CASSLVGRSRTNEKLFF.

This chain joins TRBV9 and TRBJ2-1; D call uncertain. Germline V lookup: CDR1 SGDLS, CDR2 YYNGEE. This CDR3 has 15 residues. V lost 4 bases, J lost 0 bases, and 11 bases lay in between. The CDR3 spells CASSSRQSSYNEQFF. The CDR3, as DNA: TGTGCCAGCAGCTCCCGCCAGAGCTCCTACAATGAGCAGTTCTTC.

The rearrangement uses TRBV13 and TRBJ2-3; TRBD2 aligns across 8 bases. V lost 5 bases to trimming and J lost 4 bases; unmatched junction nucleotides: 5. Germline CDR1 reads PRHDT; CDR2 reads FYEKMQ (reference sequence). This CDR3 has 14 residues. CDR3 bases: TGTGCCAGCAGCCCAGCGGGAGATTCAGATACGCAGTATTTT. Translating it yields CASSPAGDSDTQYF.

This rearrangement joins TRBV14 to TRBJ2-3, with D tentatively TRBD2 (6 bases). Germline assignment: CDR1 SGHDN and CDR2 FVKESK. The germline V and J ends were trimmed by 4 bases and 1 base, with 12 bases remaining between them. This CDR3 is built from 15 residues. This CDR3 reads CASSRTIAGTDTQYF. Here the CDR3 DNA reads TGTGCCAGCAGCCGAACCATAGCGGGCACAGATACGCAGTATTTT.

The chain uses TRBV7-2 and TRBJ2-7; the match to TRBD1 covers 7 bases. With 4 bases clipped from V and 5 bases from J, the junction kept 5 bases outside the gene matches. The CDR3 totals 13 residues. Germline CDR1 and CDR2: SGHTA and FQGNSA. CDR3 residues: CASSSTGVHEQYF. CDR3 nucleotides: TGTGCCAGCAGCTCTACAGGGGTCCACGAGCAGTACTTC.

J is TRBJ1-1 and V is TRBV6-1, with TRBD1 matching over 7 bases. Germline values: CDR1 MNHNS, CDR2 SASEGT. The ends lost 7 bases at V and 4 bases at J; junction bases unmatched: 6. The CDR3 extends over 13 amino acids. The CDR3 DNA reads TGTGCCAGCACAGGACAGGCCGGCACTGAAGCTTTCTTT. Translating it yields CASTGQAGTEAFF.

The V and J genes are TRBV25-1 and TRBJ2-7, with D possibly being TRBD1 or TRBD2 (5 bases each). This CDR3 is built from 11 residues. Per germline, CDR1 MGHDK and CDR2 SYGVNS. The ends were cut back, 6 bases at V and 4 bases at J, with 7 bases in the middle. The DNA for the CDR3 is TGTGCCAGCAGGGGGACGTACGAGCAGTACTTC. Protein product: CASRGTYEQYF.

This chain connects TRBV4-1 to TRBJ2-4; 8 bases align to TRBD2. Trimming cost V 4 bases and J 4 bases; bases outside gene matches: 6. CDR1 MGHRA and CDR2 YSYEKL come from the germline V gene. This CDR3 spans 15 amino acids. CDR3 loop: CASSLLGLGKNIQYF. The CDR3 nucleotides read TGCGCCAGCAGCCTTTTGGGACTAGGGAAAAACATTCAGTACTTC.

V is TRBV5-1 and J is TRBJ2-1, with D maybe TRBD2 (5 bases). This CDR3 spans 16 amino acids. V lost 2 bases to trimming and J lost 4 bases, with 16 bases between them. Germline lookup yields CDR1 SGHRS and CDR2 YFSETQ. The CDR3 region is CASSFGRTGKYNEQFF. Written as DNA, the CDR3 is TGCGCCAGCAGCTTTGGAAGGACTGGAAAATACAATGAGCAGTTCTTC.